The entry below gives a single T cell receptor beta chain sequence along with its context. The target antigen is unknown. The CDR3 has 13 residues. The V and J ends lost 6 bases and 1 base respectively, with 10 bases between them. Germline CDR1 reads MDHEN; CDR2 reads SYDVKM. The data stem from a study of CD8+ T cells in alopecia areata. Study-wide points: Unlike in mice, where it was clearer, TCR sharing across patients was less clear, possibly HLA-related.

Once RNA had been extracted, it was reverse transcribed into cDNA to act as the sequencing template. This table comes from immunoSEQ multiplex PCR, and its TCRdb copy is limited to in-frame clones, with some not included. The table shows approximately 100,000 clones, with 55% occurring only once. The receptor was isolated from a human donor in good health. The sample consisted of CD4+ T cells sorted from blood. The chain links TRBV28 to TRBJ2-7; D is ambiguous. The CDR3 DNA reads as TGTGCCAGCAGCCCACCCGGTTCCTACGAGCAGTACTTC. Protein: CASSPPGSYEQYF.